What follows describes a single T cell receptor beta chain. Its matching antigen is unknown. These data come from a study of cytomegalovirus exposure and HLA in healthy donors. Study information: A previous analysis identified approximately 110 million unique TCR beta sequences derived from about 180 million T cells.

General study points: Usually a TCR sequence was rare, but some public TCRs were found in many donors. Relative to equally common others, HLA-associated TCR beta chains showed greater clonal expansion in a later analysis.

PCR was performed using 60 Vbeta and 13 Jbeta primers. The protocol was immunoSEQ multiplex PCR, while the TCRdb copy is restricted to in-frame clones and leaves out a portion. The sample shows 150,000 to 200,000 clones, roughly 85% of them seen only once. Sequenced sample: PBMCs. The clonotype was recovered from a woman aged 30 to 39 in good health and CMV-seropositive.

CDR3 loop: CASSAQGDTFSEQFF. The CDR3 DNA sequence: TGTGCCAGCTCCGCCCAGGGGGACACATTTAGTGAGCAGTTCTTC. The chain joins TRBV18 to TRBJ2-1; 7 nucleotides align to TRBD1. The CDR3 covers 15 residues. V gave up 6 bases and J gave up 9 bases; unmatched junction bases: 14. Germline assignment: CDR1 KGHSH and CDR2 LQKENI.